These 23 T cell receptor beta chains were all obtained from the same sample, sequenced in a study of blood T cell repertoires in COVID-19 (dated by TCRdb to 2018 to 2020). Libraries were prepared through the immunoSEQ multiplex PCR assay. TCRdb re-hosts the immuneACCESS table, in-frame sequences only. Its copies lack some clones; in the studies checked, an unresolved V gene accounts for under half of them, and the cause for the rest is not known. A total of roughly 180,000 clones appear in this sample, about 85% of them only once. The ten most abundant clones make up around 6% of the sample. The sequenced material came from PBMCs or T cells enriched from blood (not recorded which). All receptors come from a middle-aged woman with acute COVID-19.

This clone was seen more than once but under ten times. V gene TRBV2 combines with J gene TRBJ2-2; D remains ambiguous. The V end lost 1 base, the J end lost 5 bases, and 11 bases lay between the germline ends. The CDR3 has 15 amino acids. Looked up from germline, CDR1 is SNHLY and CDR2 is FYNNEI. The CDR3, as DNA: TGTGCCAGCAGTGAAGTAAAACTAATTACCGGGGAGCTGTTTTTT. Its protein product is CASSEVKLITGELFF. Complete variable domain (other parts from reference TRBV2 and TRBJ2-2): EPEVTQTPSHQVTQMGQEVILRCVPISNHLYFYWYRQILGQKVEFLVSFYNNEISEKSEIFDDQFSVERPDGSNFTLKIRSTKLEDSAMYFCASSEVKLITGELFFGEGSRLTVL.

The chain carries TRBV7-9 and TRBJ2-2; D is uncertain. This CDR3 is 13 amino acids long. V lost 3 bases to trimming and J lost 7 bases, with 9 bases between them. The V gene's germline CDR1 is SEHNR and CDR2 FQNEAQ (reference sequence). The CDR3 DNA is TGTGCCAGCAGCTTGGAGCTGGTCGGGGAGCTGTTTTTT. Amino acid sequence: CASSLELVGELFF.

The chain employs TRBV15 and TRBJ2-5; TRBD2 aligns across 10 bases. The CDR3 has 17 amino acids. J gave up 3 bases and V 0 bases, and 7 bases lay outside the gene matches. Germline V gene sequence: CDR1 LNHNV, CDR2 YYDKDF (reference sequence). The CDR3 loop is CATSRDPGAGGKETQYF. CDR3 nucleotides: TGTGCCACCAGCAGAGATCCTGGAGCGGGAGGGAAAGAGACCCAGTACTTC.

This chain uses TRBV7-3 with TRBJ2-1, with 11 bases identical to TRBD2. Germline CDR1 reads SGHTA; CDR2 reads FQGTGA. The ends lost 3 bases at V and 3 bases at J; junction bases unmatched: 1. CDR3 length equals 15 residues. The CDR3 here is CASSFGTSGYNEQFF. CDR3 DNA: TGTGCCAGCAGCTTTGGGACTAGCGGCTACAATGAGCAGTTCTTC. Drawing the rest from reference TRBV7-3 and TRBJ2-1, the complete variable domain is GAGVSQTPSNKVTEKGKYVELRCDPISGHTALYWYRQSLGQGPEFLIYFQGTGAADDSGLPNDRFFAVRPEGSVSTLKIQRTERGDSAVYLCASSFGTSGYNEQFFGPGTRLTVL.

The chain has TRBV30 and TRBJ2-1; D is unresolved. Trimming left V 0 bases short and J 5 bases short, with 8 bases between. The length of the CDR3 is 13 residues. CDR1 is GTSNPN and CDR2 is SVGIG in the germline V gene (reference sequence). The CDR3 coding sequence is TGTGCCTGGAGTGTACTCCGAGACAATGAGCAGTTCTTC. This sequence encodes CAWSVLRDNEQFF. The whole variable domain, filled in from reference TRBV30 and TRBJ2-1, reads SQTIHQWPATLVQPVGSPLSLECTVEGTSNPNLYWYRQAAGRGLQLLFYSVGIGQISSEVPQNLSASRPQDRQFILSSKKLLLSDSGFYLCAWSVLRDNEQFFGPGTRLTVL.

The rearrangement uses TRBV5-1 and TRBJ2-6; 8 nucleotides agree with TRBD1. Looked up from germline, CDR1 is SGHRS and CDR2 is YFSETQ. The trim removed 4 bases at V and 5 bases at J, leaving 11 bases unmatched. CDR3 size: 17 residues. CDR3 loop: CASSPRDRSSRANVLTF. CDR3 bases: TGCGCCAGCAGCCCACGGGACAGGAGTTCTCGGGCCAACGTCCTGACTTTC.

The V call is TRBV27, the J call TRBJ2-7; possibly TRBD1 for D (5 bases). V lost 5 bases and J 1 base, leaving 12 bases between the germline ends. This CDR3 spans 14 amino acids. The V gene's germline CDR1 is MNHEY and CDR2 SMNVEV (reference sequence). The CDR3 spells CASSPLAGSYEQYF. The CDR3 nucleotides are TGTGCCAGCAGTCCCCTGGCAGGGTCCTACGAGCAGTACTTC.

The chain recombines TRBV11-2 with TRBJ2-7; 7 bases agree with TRBD1. The CDR3 runs 14 residues. The V segment lost 5 bases and the J segment 5 bases; nucleotides outside the gene matches: 9. Germline V CDR1 and CDR2: SGHAT, FQNNGV. This chain's CDR3 is CASSQQGKSHEQYF. CDR3 in DNA: TGTGCCAGCAGCCAACAGGGGAAGTCCCACGAGCAGTACTTC.

J is TRBJ1-2 and V is TRBV19; TRBD1 might be the D (6 bases). Germline V lookup: CDR1 LNHDA, CDR2 SQIVND (reference sequence). V lost 5 bases and J 3 bases, leaving 13 bases between the germline ends. The CDR3 has 14 amino acids. The CDR3 sequence is CASSPGTRDYGYTF. For the CDR3, the DNA is TGTGCCAGTAGTCCCGGGACACGAGACTATGGCTACACCTTC.

V gene TRBV15 combines with J gene TRBJ1-3; unclear D gene. Trimming stripped 3 bases from V and 0 bases from J, with 3 bases between. The CDR3 has 13 residues. Germline-derived CDR1 and CDR2 are LNHNV and YYDKDF (reference sequence). CDR3 sequence reads: CATSSSSGNTIYF. DNA for the CDR3: TGTGCCACCAGCAGCTCCTCTGGAAACACCATATATTTT.

This sequence joins TRBV10-1 and TRBJ1-3; the D gene is possibly TRBD1 (6 bases). Trimming shortened V by 5 bases and J by 1 base, and 15 bases separated the two germline ends. The CDR3 has 16 amino acids. Germline lookup yields CDR1 WNHNN and CDR2 SYGVQD (reference sequence). This CDR3 is CASSLGQLASGNTIYF. The CDR3 DNA sequence: TGCGCCAGCAGTCTCGGACAGCTAGCTTCTGGAAACACCATATATTTT.

The V call is TRBV27, the J call TRBJ2-3; possible D gene TRBD2, 6 bases. The V gene's germline CDR1 is MNHEY and CDR2 SMNVEV (reference sequence). V was clipped by 6 bases and J by 3 bases, with 16 bases between them. The CDR3 length is 15 residues. The CDR3 loop reads CASSRGLTRTDTQYF. The CDR3 DNA sequence: TGTGCCAGCAGCCGAGGACTAACAAGGACAGATACGCAGTATTTT.

The CDR3 sequence is CASSSLSSGNTIYF. Written as DNA, the CDR3 is TGTGCCAGCAGCTCTCTGAGCTCTGGAAACACCATATATTTT. The V gene is TRBV7-9, the J gene TRBJ1-3; D remains unclear. This CDR3 contains 14 residues. Between the trimmed V and J ends, which lost 4 bases and 0 bases, there was a span of 7 bases. Germline V gene sequence: CDR1 SEHNR, CDR2 FQNEAQ (reference sequence).

The genes are TRBV7-2 and TRBJ2-5; the D is unclear. The CDR3 consists of 14 residues. The V gene lost 2 bases and the J gene lost 2 bases, with 9 bases spanning the gap. Germline CDR1 reads SGHTA; CDR2 reads FQGNSA. In DNA form, the CDR3 reads TGTGCCAGCAGCTTACGTTCTTTACAAGAGACCCAGTACTTC. Translation gives CASSLRSLQETQYF.

V is TRBV21-1 and J is TRBJ2-3; the table's D call, TRBD2, was not checked against the DNA. TRBV21-1 is flagged as a pseudogene. The CDR3 loop spans 16 amino acids. CDR3 bases: TGTGCCAGCAGCAAAGCTCCAGCGGGGGAGGTGGATACGCAGTATTTT. It encodes CASSKAPAGEVDTQYF.

This chain connects TRBV9 to TRBJ2-3, with 13 bases fitting TRBD2. Germline assignment: CDR1 SGDLS and CDR2 YYNGEE. V was clipped by 4 bases and J by 1 base; unmatched bases: 0. CDR3 length: 15 residues. The CDR3 sequence is CASSTSGRGTDTQYF. CDR3 DNA sequence: TGTGCCAGCAGCACTAGCGGGAGGGGCACAGATACGCAGTATTTT. Full variable domain (remainder filled in from reference TRBV9 and TRBJ2-3): DSGVTQTPKHLITATGQRVTLRCSPRSGDLSVYWYQQSLDQGLQFLIQYYNGEERAKGNILERFSAQQFPDLHSELNLSSLELGDSALYFCASSTSGRGTDTQYFGPGTRLTVL.

V is TRBV19 and J is TRBJ1-1, with D tentatively TRBD1 (5 bases). The CDR3 is 14 amino acids. Germline V gene data show CDR1 as LNHDA and CDR2 as SQIVND (reference sequence). The V end was cut by 5 bases, the J end by 0 bases, with 10 bases between. CDR3 nucleotides: TGTGCCAGTAGTGGGGCAGGAATGAACACTGAAGCTTTCTTT. Residues: CASSGAGMNTEAFF.

The table lists this clone with a count of one. The chain combines TRBV18 with TRBJ1-2, with D uncertain. V dropped 2 bases and J dropped 2 bases, with 3 bases sitting between them. The CDR3 extends over 12 amino acids. Germline-derived CDR1 and CDR2 are KGHSH and LQKENI. This CDR3 is CASSPGNYGYTF. CDR3 in DNA: TGTGCCAGCTCACCAGGCAACTATGGCTACACCTTC.

The CDR3 bases are TGTGCCACCAGTGAGTCGTTAGCGGGACCCGGTGAGCAGTTCTTC. This sequence encodes CATSESLAGPGEQFF. The chain employs TRBV24-1 and TRBJ2-1; 8 bases match TRBD2. There are 15 residues in the CDR3. Trimming cost V 4 bases and J 9 bases; bases outside gene matches: 10. The germline CDR1 and CDR2 sequences are KGHDR and SFDVKD.

The chain uses TRBV11-3 and TRBJ2-1; TRBD2 matches 10 bases. Germline V gene lookup returns CDR1 SGHNT and CDR2 YENEEA. J gave up 8 bases and V 5 bases, and 15 bases lay outside the gene matches. CDR3 size: 17 residues. Written as DNA, the CDR3 is TGTGCCAGCAGCCCGTCTAGCGGGAGTTCAGAAGGGGATGAGCAGTTCTTC. Protein: CASSPSSGSSEGDEQFF.

The V call is TRBV10-3, the J call TRBJ1-2, with 7 bases that match TRBD1. CDR1 and CDR2 (germline): ENHRY, SYGVKD. V was clipped by 4 bases and J by 3 bases; unmatched bases: 2. The CDR3 loop spans 13 amino acids. CDR3 in amino acids: CAISATGDYGYTF. DNA for the CDR3: TGTGCCATCAGTGCAACAGGGGACTATGGCTACACCTTC.

There are a few counts of this clone. The chain joins TRBV29-1 to TRBJ2-5, with D maybe TRBD1 (6 bases). CDR1 is SQVTM, CDR2 ANQGSEA, per germline. The CDR3 length is 13 residues. Trimming removed 0 bases from V and 7 bases from J, with 12 bases in between. The CDR3 coding sequence is TGCAGCGTTGAAGATCAACTAGGGGGGACCCAGTACTTC. Residues: CSVEDQLGGTQYF.

The chain carries TRBV4-1 and TRBJ1-1; a possible D gene is TRBD1 (5 bases). The V end was cut by 3 bases, the J end by 0 bases, with 11 bases between. Germline V gene data show CDR1 as MGHRA and CDR2 as YSYEKL. This CDR3 is 15 amino acids long. The CDR3 sequence is CASSHPDRMNTEAFF. The CDR3 coding sequence is TGCGCCAGCAGCCACCCCGACAGAATGAACACTGAAGCTTTCTTT.